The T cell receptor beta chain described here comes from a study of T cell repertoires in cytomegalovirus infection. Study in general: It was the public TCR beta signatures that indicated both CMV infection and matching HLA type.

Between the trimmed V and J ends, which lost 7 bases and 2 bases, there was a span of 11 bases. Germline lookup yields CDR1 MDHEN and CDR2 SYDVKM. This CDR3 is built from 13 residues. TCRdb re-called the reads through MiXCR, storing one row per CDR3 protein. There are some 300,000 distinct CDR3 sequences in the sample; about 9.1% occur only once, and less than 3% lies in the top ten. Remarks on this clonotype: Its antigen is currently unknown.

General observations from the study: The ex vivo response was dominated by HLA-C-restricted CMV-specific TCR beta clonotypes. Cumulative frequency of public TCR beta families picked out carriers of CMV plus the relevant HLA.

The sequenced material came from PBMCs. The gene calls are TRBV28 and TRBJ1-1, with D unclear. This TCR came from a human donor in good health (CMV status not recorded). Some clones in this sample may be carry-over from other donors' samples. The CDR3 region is CASTWAPNTEAFF. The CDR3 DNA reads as TGTGCCAGCACGTGGGCCCCTAACACTGAAGCTTTCTTT.